This T cell receptor beta chain was sequenced for a study of T cells in severe cutaneous drug reactions. The iRepertoire multiplex PCR system with TCR subtype-specific primers built both bulk and single-cell libraries. Reanalyzing the multiplex PCR reads, TCRdb keeps one entry per CDR3 protein, without DNA. The sample has more than 5,500 distinct CDR3 sequences. The germline V gene encodes CDR1 SGHVS and CDR2 FNYEAQ. CDR3 size: 14 residues. The patients sequenced had a carbamazepine-induced Stevens-Johnson syndrome or toxic epidermal necrolysis reaction. The receptor's source is a human donor with toxic epidermal necrolysis, a severe cutaneous drug reaction. This rearrangement joins TRBV7-6 to TRBJ2-1; TCRdb names TRBD1, which stays unverified in the absence of DNA. Sample: cells from a skin blister. CDR3 region: CASSLRGAYNEQFF.